This T cell receptor beta chain was profiled in a study of blood T cells in healthy people across ages. Study outcomes and limitations: Strong correlation existed between TCR beta diversity and naive T cell percentage. Diversity figures based on one million T cells were deemed too low.

As regards this clonotype: Its specificity is unknown.

The CDR3 sequence is 16 residues long. Germline assignment: CDR1 SGHTA and CDR2 FQGNSA. J gave up 2 bases and V 5 bases, and 8 bases lay outside the gene matches. The authors ran a second PCR of 7 to 11 cycles using a sample-barcoded 5' primer and a J-beta primer mix. Each cDNA molecule, via a template-switch adaptor with 12 random nucleotides, was tagged. MiXCR, applied by TCRdb to the 5' RACE reads, yields one record per CDR3 protein. The table records around 1,700,000 distinct CDR3 sequences, 28% of them present only once. Sequencing was performed on blood. This rearrangement joins TRBV7-2 to TRBJ2-3; 9 nucleotides match TRBD2. The source of this sequence is a woman younger than 45 in good health. The CDR3 loop reads CASSELSGGITDTQYF. DNA of the CDR3: TGTGCCAGCAGCGAGCTAAGCGGGGGGATCACAGATACGCAGTATTTT.